This T cell receptor beta chain comes out of a study of blood T cell repertoires in COVID-19. This clone has only a few counts. The CDR3 sequence is 13 residues long. Per germline, CDR1 MNHNS and CDR2 SASEGT. V lost 2 bases to trimming and J lost 5 bases, with 6 bases between them. Some clones are missing from TCRdb's copy, which holds only in-frame ones; the method was immunoSEQ multiplex PCR. The sample includes around 73,000 clones, roughly four fifths of them seen just once. The receptor was isolated from a human donor in a cohort sampled during active COVID-19. This chain joins TRBV6-1 and TRBJ1-4; D gene ambiguous. The sample was peripheral blood. The CDR3 DNA reads TGTGCCAGCAGTGAAAGCAGGAATGAAAAACTGTTTTTT. Translated: CASSESRNEKLFF.